The clone carrying this T cell receptor beta chain was found a few times. What it recognizes is unknown. The data derive from a study of early T cells in non-severe SARS-CoV-2 infection. Study-level information: From unsorted whole blood, bulk RNA was sequenced, and the chains remained unpaired.

Trimming shortened V by 4 bases and J by 3 bases, and 13 bases separated the two germline ends. The CDR3 is made up of 15 amino acids. Broader study findings: There was a bias toward anti-spike CD8 responses in VDJdb matching, which missed private and CD4 specificities.

Unique molecular identifiers were affixed to single, distinct cDNA molecules. Each CDR3 protein is one row after TCRdb ran MiXCR on the 5' RACE reads. The data show 60,000 to 75,000 distinct CDR3 sequences, 9.5% to 15% seen once. The chain joins TRBV12-3 or TRBV12-4 to TRBJ1-5; possibly TRBD1 for D (6 bases). This receptor was obtained from an adult who was a healthcare worker with PCR-confirmed SARS-CoV-2 infection or an uninfected control (not recorded which). Sequencing used whole blood. In DNA, the CDR3 is TGTGCCAGCAGTTCGTTGGGGGGGCTCAATCAGCCCCAGCATTTT. Residues: CASSSLGGLNQPQHF.